This T cell receptor (beta chain) appears in the sequencing data of a study of control samples from healthy donors and cancer patients. TCRdb's copy holds only in-frame clones and misses some; the assay was immunoSEQ multiplex PCR. The sample lists some 120,000 clones, about nine tenths occurring once. The receptor comes from a woman between 18 and 29 years old in good health. Sequencing used blood.

CDR3 coding DNA: TGTGCCAGCAGCGTAGATAGCGGGCGTGCGGGGGGGACCCAGTACTTC. Translating it yields CASSVDSGRAGGTQYF. V gene TRBV9 combines with J gene TRBJ2-5; 8 bases line up with TRBD2. The CDR3 has 16 amino acids. The junction had 11 bases not matched to a gene; V was cut back by 0 bases and J by 7 bases. The germline V gene encodes CDR1 SGDLS and CDR2 YYNGEE.